The sequence of this T cell receptor beta chain was determined in a study of cytomegalovirus exposure and HLA in healthy donors (dated by TCRdb to the late 2010s). Background for the entire study: An earlier analysis of more than 550 of the donors reported over 250 Gb of sequence data and approximately 120 million unique TCR beta sequences obtained from some 200 million T cells. The study aimed to test whether signatures of past pathogen exposure could be identified by cataloging public T cell receptors. To decide whether each TCR beta V gene segment behaved as functional or pseudogenic, an earlier analysis of nearly 600 of the donors relied on high-throughput TCR beta sequencing. The number of donors typed differed by locus, with 629-630 for A, B, C, DRB1 and DQB1, more than 500 for DQA1, 600 to 610 for DPA1, and over 400 for DPB1. Because of strong linkage in the cohort, roughly five DR-DQ haplotypes were treated as single units for association and clustering. Among the approximately 420 genotyped donors, around 81% belonged to the genetic ancestry cluster associated with self-reported Caucasian donors. On average, around 230,000 unique TCR beta nucleotide sequences were sequenced per donor among a few hundred genotyped donors of the cohort, with roughly 18% of those sequences being non-productive. Alongside the repertoire data, information on donor age, sex, ethnicity and CMV serostatus was compiled. HLA typing covered class I and class II loci at four-digit resolution. A later genetic analysis used genome-wide SNP genotypes for about 60% of the roughly 670 donors, treating that subset as a discovery cohort. All discovery cohort repertoires had been generated using a single sequencing platform. Using immunosequencing, the study profiled T cell repertoires from around 680 subjects and related those repertoires to cytomegalovirus serostatus. To study patterns of TCR occurrence, a later analysis re-analyzed previously published TCR beta repertoires from 550 to 800 donors and added high-resolution HLA genotyping. About 300 gigabases of sequencing data and around 85 million unique TCR sequences made up an early release that covered approximately 650 HLA-typed donors. To predict cytomegalovirus infection status, the study combined high-throughput TCR immunosequencing, statistical association of individual TCRs with disease status, and machine learning. Besides the first cohort of 550 to 750 subjects, a separate validation cohort made up of roughly 120 different subjects was used. Rather than drawing on any new phenotypic data, the later analysis identified candidate immune exposures from TCR beta sequences and the way those sequences occurred across donors. The investigation overall reported the following: A cluster of highly shared sequence variants was judged likely to be a technical artifact of the sequencing pipeline. Assigning TCR associations to individual alleles was difficult when HLA alleles, especially DR and DQ, strongly co-occurred. In this cohort, only TCR beta chains were sequenced, and detectable features were limited by the absence of alpha or paired-chain data. Some IMGT-functional V segments, including TRBV6-2 and TRBV6-3, could not be distinguished by the 87-base-pair reads and were therefore excluded. The presence/absence analyses assumed that sequencing depth was roughly uniform across donors, and that assumption may not be true. While some public TCRs were present in many individuals, most TCR sequences turned up only very rarely across donors. The earlier analysis of some 540 of the donors excluded seventeen rarely observed V segments, including chromosome 9 orphons, because counts were too low. In a later analysis, the rate of TCR association differed among HLA loci, with DRB1 alleles having the most associated TCRs and HLA-C alleles having the fewest. A later analysis found that most CMV-associated TCR beta chains appeared HLA-restricted, with HLA associations seemingly driven largely by CMV exposure. A later analysis associated 16,951 TCR beta sequences with specific HLA alleles at a false discovery rate of 0.05. For the cohort, immune exposure information was limited to CMV serostatus. A few of the identified cytomegalovirus-associated TCR beta chains were confirmed in vitro to be specific for cytomegalovirus antigens. According to a later analysis, parvovirus B19, influenza, CMV and Epstein-Barr virus appeared linked to several top co-occurrence clusters. A later analysis found that HLA-associated TCR beta chains were more clonally expanded and had lower generation probabilities than equally common non-associated chains. Linkage disequilibrium might explain the correlated functional status among segregating V segments, but an unknown experimental factor could not be ruled out. In the study, 150 to 200 TCR beta chains were listed as associated with cytomegalovirus. A further reported finding was that TCR beta sequences accurately predicted the HLA-A and HLA-B alleles for most subjects in the first cohort. In a later genetic analysis, fewer N-insertions in productive TCRs were reported among donors in an Asian-associated ancestry cluster than the roughly 710-donor mean. In an earlier analysis of roughly 500 of the donors, most TCR beta V segments appeared in productive rearrangements about 90% or about 30% of the time, broadly matching IMGT annotations. A later genetic analysis associated a missense DCLRE1C variant with V-gene and J-gene trimming of TCR beta chains, and an independent cohort replicated the association. The classifier was reported to diagnose cytomegalovirus status with high specificity and sensitivity in both the original cohort and the validation cohort. According to the authors, the approach could potentially be generalized to other disease states and immunological phenotypes. Because some donors lacked HLA typing at each locus, the association tests relied only on the typed subset.

With regard to this clone: Which antigen it targets is not known. The input lacks base qualities; no much larger clone sits a single base away.

In total, around 600 healthy bone marrow donors made up the cohort. All cohort members were sampled while nominally healthy, although unrecorded immune exposures were likely present. CMV serostatus was recorded as positive for about 300 and negative for about 50% of the roughly 670 cohort members, whereas no CMV serostatus was recorded for the donor in question. Each donor provided a peripheral blood sample, and peripheral blood mononuclear cells were used for TCR beta sequencing. The Qiagen DNeasy Blood Extraction Kit was used to extract genomic DNA from the blood cell samples. From a lookup of the germline V gene, CDR1 and CDR2 are MDHEN and SYDVKM. The CDR3 runs 14 residues from the cysteine to the phenylalanine. Only the CDR3 portion is preserved as DNA: 42 bases, with reading frame beginning at the first base. For this chain, trimming is 6 bases at the V end and 4 bases at the J end, and the number of junction bases without a gene match is 3.

Receptor amplification or capture employed the immunoSEQ multiplex PCR assay. For the multiplex PCR, a mixture combining 60 forward primers for TCR Vbeta segments and 13 reverse primers for TCR Jbeta segments was used. A multiplex PCR assay on genomic DNA amplified the CDR3 region of rearranged TCR beta genes. Amplified TCR beta libraries were sequenced as 87-base-pair reads on the Illumina HiSeq System. The published analysis was carried out like this. A later analysis tallied 80 million to 95 million unique TCR beta chains across the approximately 670 repertoires, and around 9.9 million of those chains were shared by two or more donors. A nearest-neighbor algorithm error-corrected the raw reads and collapsed the reads into unique sequences, merging closely related sequences to remove PCR and sequencing errors. Alignment of CDR3 sequences to IMGT reference sequences was used to assign V, D and J gene segments. For a sequence to be retained, at least a six-nucleotide match to both a V gene segment and a J gene segment was required. Rearrangements were called productive when the CDR3 lacked stop codons and stayed in frame with V and J; all others were non-productive. CDR3 was defined according to IMGT convention as the region running from the second conserved V-encoded cysteine to the conserved J-encoded phenylalanine. The earlier analysis of about 570 of the donors excluded any sequence lacking an unambiguous match to a single V gene segment. In an earlier analysis of 587 of the donors, a V segment was called functional when productive rearrangements were above 56.7%, and segregating when the standard deviation between donors exceeded 5%. To diagnose cytomegalovirus status from the catalog of TCR beta chain sequences, a statistical classification framework was built. In a later analysis, TCR nucleotide sequences were compared against IMGT/GENE-DB human TR gene sequences so that V and J genes could be assigned. In a later analysis, CDR3 sequences and most-parsimonious VDJ recombination scenarios were assigned using the TCRdist pipeline. In a later analysis, every TCR beta chain was defined by the combination of its CDR3 amino acid sequence and its V-gene family, and reads without a unique V-gene family were dropped. To address suspected cross-contamination and a sequencing artifact, a later analysis removed under 600 highly shared, low-generation-probability nucleotide sequences. A later analysis calculated a clonal expansion index for each public chain from normalized within-repertoire ranks of inferred template counts. In a later analysis, generation probabilities were computed using a VDJ recombination model fitted to out-of-frame rearrangements, and the results were checked against IGoR. In a later analysis, TCR-TCR, TCR-HLA and TCR-CMV co-occurrence was scored with hypergeometric tests, and a repertoire-size bias correction was applied to TCR pairs. False discovery rates were estimated in a later analysis by permuting HLA or CMV assignments 20 times. In a later analysis, co-occurring TCRs were grouped using DBSCAN, with TCRdist sequence similarity added in when clustering inside HLA-allele-positive subsets. For co-occurrence clustering, repertoires with fewer than 30,000 or more than 120,000 public chains were excluded, along with several repertoires with anomalous nucleotide sharing. As stored in TCRdb, this immuneACCESS dataset retains in-frame rearrangements with V and J assigned. A fraction of the clones does not appear; measured against another copy, unresolved V genes explain less than half of the discrepancy, and the remainder lacks a known reason. The V and J calls and clone size come from that table; D and trimming were worked out from the DNA. The table for this sample lists 100,000 to 150,000 clones; around three quarters of them were counted only once. The ten top clones hold around 3.9% of the sample.

Sequencing input: PBMCs. The chain links TRBV28 with TRBJ1-6; TRBD1 fits 7 bases in the junction. The TCR was taken from a human donor in good health. The CDR3 here reads CASRPGQYNSPLHF. The DNA is TGTGCCAGCAGGCCGGGACAGTATAATTCACCCCTCCACTTT.